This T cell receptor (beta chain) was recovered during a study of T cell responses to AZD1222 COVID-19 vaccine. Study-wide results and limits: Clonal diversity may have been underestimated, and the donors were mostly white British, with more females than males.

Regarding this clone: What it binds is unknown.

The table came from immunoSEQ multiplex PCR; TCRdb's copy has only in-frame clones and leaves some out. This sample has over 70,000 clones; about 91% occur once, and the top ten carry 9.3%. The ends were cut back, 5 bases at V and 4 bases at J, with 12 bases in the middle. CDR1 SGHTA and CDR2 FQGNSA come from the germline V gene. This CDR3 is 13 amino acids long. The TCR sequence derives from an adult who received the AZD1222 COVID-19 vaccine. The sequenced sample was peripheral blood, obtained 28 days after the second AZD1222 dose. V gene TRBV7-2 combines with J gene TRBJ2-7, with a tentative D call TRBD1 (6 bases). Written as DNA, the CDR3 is TGTGCCAGCAGCAGGTGGCAGGGGTACGAGCAGTACTTC. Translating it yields CASSRWQGYEQYF. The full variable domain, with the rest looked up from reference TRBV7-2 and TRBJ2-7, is GAGVSQSPSNKVTEKGKDVELRCDPISGHTALYWYRQSLGQGLEFLIYFQGNSAPDKSGLPSDRFSAERTGGSVSTLTIQRTQQEDSAVYLCASSRWQGYEQYFGPGTRLTVT.